The 14 T cell receptor beta chains presented below share a single source sample, sequenced in a study of CD8 T cells in Susac syndrome. With random hexamers, roughly 0.45 to 1 ug RNA was reverse transcribed. Each CDR3 protein gets one entry after TCRdb re-called the immunoSEQ multiplex PCR reads with MiXCR. The sample records under 250,000 distinct CDR3 sequences, around 93% being singletons. Sequencing used CD4+ T cells from PBMCs. The source is a human donor with multiple sclerosis.

This chain connects TRBV5-4 to TRBJ2-3, with D possibly being TRBD2 (5 bases). CDR1 and CDR2 from the germline V gene are SGHNT and YYREEE (reference sequence). Trimming took off 6 bases at V and 6 bases at J, with 14 bases between the two ends. The CDR3 is made up of 13 amino acids. The CDR3 DNA reads TGTGCCAGCAATCACGGGGTAGGGGATACGCAGTATTTT. It translates to CASNHGVGDTQYF.

Of note for this clonotype: An end of the junction differs from the germline gene, which may be a read error. This chain joins TRBV27 and TRBJ2-3; TRBD1 agrees at 7 bases. Germline V lookup: CDR1 MNHEY, CDR2 SMNVEV (reference sequence). The CDR3 is made up of 16 amino acids. The CDR3 DNA sequence: TGTGCCAGCAGATCCCTGGGACAGACGAGCACAGATACACAGTATTTT. Translation: CASRSLGQTSTDTQYF.

The chain has TRBV29-1 and TRBJ1-2; D is uncertain. CDR3 length equals 12 residues. Looked up from germline, CDR1 is SQVTM and CDR2 is ANQGSEA. V lost 8 bases to trimming and J lost 6 bases, with 16 bases between them. This CDR3 is CSIARVGNGYTF. The CDR3, as DNA: TGCAGCATTGCAAGGGTTGGAAATGGCTACACCTTC.

This chain connects TRBV20-1 to TRBJ1-1; 8 positions agree with TRBD1. The CDR3 loop spans 13 amino acids. Germline V gene sequence: CDR1 DFQATT, CDR2 SNEGSKA (reference sequence). Trimming took 5 bases from V and 5 from J; bases not matched to a gene: 7. CDR3 nucleotide sequence: TGCAGTGCTCCCTCGGACAGGGAAACTGAAGCTTTCTTT. Translated, it gives CSAPSDRETEAFF.

The chain recombines TRBV18 with TRBJ1-1, with a possible D match to TRBD1 (5 bases). The CDR3 loop spans 15 amino acids. Germline V gene lookup returns CDR1 KGHSH and CDR2 LQKENI. V gave up 2 bases and J gave up 3 bases, with 13 bases separating them. The CDR3 is CASSPSSRGDTEAFF. CDR3 DNA: TGTGCCAGCTCACCATCCTCCCGGGGGGACACTGAAGCTTTCTTT.

The V and J genes are TRBV14 and TRBJ2-7, with no clear D. CDR1 SGHDN and CDR2 FVKESK come from the germline V gene. The CDR3 contains 12 residues. Trimming left V 5 bases short and J 7 bases short, with 12 bases between. The CDR3 loop is CASSVTREEQYF. CDR3 nucleotides: TGTGCCAGCAGCGTGACTCGTGAGGAGCAGTACTTC.

This clonotype was detected once. The CDR3 coding sequence is TGTGCCAGCAGCCCATCGTGGGCTACCTCCTACGAGCAGTACTTC. This translates into CASSPSWATSYEQYF. The V call is TRBV7-9, the J call TRBJ2-7; D not certain. With 5 bases removed from V and 0 bases from J, the gap between germline ends came to 14 bases. The CDR3 loop spans 15 amino acids. CDR1 and CDR2 from the germline V gene are SEHNR and FQNEAQ (reference sequence).

The CDR3 loop is CASSPGGQLNYGYTF. In nucleotides, the CDR3 is TGTGCCAGCAGCCCAGGTGGACAGTTGAACTATGGCTACACCTTC. The gene calls are TRBV9 and TRBJ1-2, with D possibly being TRBD1 (6 bases). Per germline, CDR1 SGDLS and CDR2 YYNGEE. The V end was cut by 4 bases, the J end by 2 bases, with 15 bases between. CDR3 length: 15 amino acids.

The chain uses TRBV5-1 and TRBJ1-1; possibly TRBD1 for D (5 bases). The CDR3 spans 16 residues. V was shortened by 1 base and J by 2 bases, with 15 bases between the two germline ends. In germline, CDR1 is SGHRS, CDR2 YFSETQ. The CDR3 sequence is CASSLPRDPPNTEAFF. For the CDR3, the DNA is TGCGCCAGCAGCTTGCCCCGGGACCCTCCAAACACTGAAGCTTTCTTT.

This clonotype was observed once. The chain employs TRBV6-1 and TRBJ2-2, with TRBD1 matching over 8 bases. V dropped 5 bases and J dropped 0; count of bases not matched to a gene: 8. CDR1 and CDR2 (germline): MNHNS, SASEGT. CDR3 length equals 17 residues. The CDR3 protein is CASSPRTGRSNTGELFF. The CDR3 DNA sequence: TGTGCCAGCAGTCCTCGGACAGGGAGGTCGAACACCGGGGAGCTGTTTTTT.

This clonotype was seen a single time. The chain carries TRBV10-2 and TRBJ2-5, with 8 bases fitting TRBD1. The CDR3 sequence is 16 residues long. From germline, CDR1 is WSHSY and CDR2 SAAADI. V lost 6 bases and J lost 2; bases outside the gene matches: 11. The CDR3 protein is CASRPTGTGEQETQYF. CDR3 in DNA: TGCGCCAGCAGGCCGACCGGGACAGGAGAACAAGAGACCCAGTACTTC.

V usage is TRBV27 and J usage is TRBJ2-7, with 7 bases identical to TRBD2. V was pared by 6 bases and J by 2 bases, with 10 bases of the junction left unmatched. The CDR3 is 15 amino acids. Per germline, CDR1 MNHEY and CDR2 SMNVEV (reference sequence). Here the CDR3 reads CASSLDGTNPYEQYV. The CDR3 bases are TGTGCCAGCAGCCTGGACGGGACTAACCCCTACGAGCAGTACGTC.

V gene TRBV6-2 or TRBV6-3 combines with J gene TRBJ1-1; 8 bases are shared with TRBD1. The CDR3 has 14 residues. CDR1 is MNHEY, CDR2 SVGEGT, per germline. The trim removed 4 bases at V and 5 bases at J, leaving 6 bases unmatched. The CDR3 sequence: CASSLDRVKTEAFF. CDR3 nucleotide sequence: TGTGCCAGCAGTTTGGACAGGGTCAAGACTGAAGCTTTCTTT.

V and J are TRBV5-4 and TRBJ2-7; 7 bases are a match to TRBD2. Germline CDR1 and CDR2: SGHNT and YYREEE (reference sequence). Trimming took 1 base from V and 2 from J; bases not matched to a gene: 9. The CDR3 contains 16 residues. CDR3 DNA sequence: TGTGCCAGCAGCTTGCCAGGGAGGGCACCCCCCTACGAGCAGTACTTC. It codes for CASSLPGRAPPYEQYF.